The next 29 T cell receptor beta chains were all read from a single sample in a study of T cells in Graves' hyperthyroidism and ophthalmopathy. Amplification targeted TCR beta CDR3 regions from RNA transcripts. Using the HTBI primer set, a first-round RT-PCR was run on the TCR CDR3. TCRdb used MiXCR to reprocess the multiplex PCR reads, holding one entry per CDR3 protein. Of approximately 510,000 distinct CDR3 sequences in the sample, under 25% are singletons; the top ten hold around 27%. Sequencing was carried out using blood. The receptor source for this set is a man aged 18-30 years with Graves' hyperthyroidism.

The CDR3 sequence is CASSTGQINTGELFF. The CDR3 coding sequence is TGTGCCAGCTCAACGGGACAGATTAACACCGGGGAGCTGTTTTTT. This chain uses TRBV18 with TRBJ2-2; 7 bases align to TRBD1. CDR1 is KGHSH and CDR2 is LQKENI in the germline V gene. The CDR3 contains 15 residues. V lost 5 bases to trimming and J lost 2 bases; unmatched junction nucleotides: 5. The full variable domain, in which reference TRBV18 and TRBJ2-2 provide the parts outside the CDR3, is NAGVMQNPRHLVRRRGQEARLRCSPMKGHSHVYWYRQLPEEGLKFMVYLQKENIIDESGMPKERFSAEFPKEGPSILRIQQVVRGDSAAYFCASSTGQINTGELFFGEGSRLTVL.

This chain links TRBV4-1 with TRBJ2-5; possible D gene TRBD2, 7 bases. The V gene lost 4 bases and the J gene lost 3 bases, with 15 bases spanning the gap. Germline V gene lookup returns CDR1 MGHRA and CDR2 YSYEKL. The CDR3 spans 15 residues. The CDR3 reads CASSPIGGAEETQYF. For the CDR3, the DNA is TGCGCCAGCAGCCCTATAGGGGGGGCCGAAGAGACCCAGTACTTC.

This clonotype was recorded many times. CDR3 DNA sequence: TGTGCCAGCAGCACCGCGGTCCATGGCTACACCTTC. Encoded protein: CASSTAVHGYTF. V is TRBV9 and J is TRBJ1-2; D gene uncertain. Trimming took 4 bases from V and 6 from J, leaving 10 bases between them. The V gene's germline CDR1 is SGDLS and CDR2 YYNGEE. This CDR3 spans 12 amino acids.

This clonotype came up many times. The chain joins TRBV12-3 or TRBV12-4 to TRBJ2-7; 11 nucleotides match TRBD1. This CDR3 is 15 amino acids long. V lost 5 bases, J lost 3 bases, and 6 bases stayed unmatched. The DNA for the CDR3 is TGTGCCAGCAGTCCTCGGACAGGGGGCGGCTACGAGCAGTACTTC. This encodes CASSPRTGGGYEQYF.

This clonotype was seen at least ten times. This chain links TRBV24-1 with TRBJ2-2; 11 bases agree with TRBD1. This CDR3 is built from 16 residues. Germline CDR1 is KGHDR and CDR2 is SFDVKD. J was trimmed by 5 bases and V by 3 bases; bases with no gene match: 4. CDR3: CATSDARDRGTGELFF. DNA of the CDR3: TGTGCCACCAGTGATGCTCGGGACAGGGGGACCGGGGAGCTGTTTTTT.

This clonotype was found many times. The V call is TRBV12-3 or TRBV12-4, the J call TRBJ1-5, with a tentative D call TRBD1 (6 bases). Trimming took 5 bases from V and 5 from J, leaving 13 bases between them. The CDR3 is 14 amino acids. This chain's CDR3 is CASSPGTSDQPQHF. DNA for the CDR3: TGTGCCAGCAGTCCCGGGACATCGGATCAGCCCCAGCATTTT.

This clonotype was observed many times. The chain links TRBV3-1 to TRBJ2-7; 8 bases agree with TRBD2. Trimming cost V 4 bases and J 1 base; bases outside gene matches: 6. The V gene's germline CDR1 is LGHDT and CDR2 YNNKEL (reference sequence). The CDR3 totals 15 residues. CDR3: CASSRGGGISYEQYF. DNA of the CDR3: TGTGCCAGCAGCCGAGGCGGGGGGATTTCCTACGAGCAGTACTTC.

With respect to this clonotype: Just one base apart from a much larger clone, this may be a read error. The chain joins TRBV12-3 or TRBV12-4 to TRBJ1-1, with D unclear. CDR3 length: 10 residues. Trimming shortened V by 3 bases and J by 6 bases, and 2 bases separated the two germline ends. This chain's CDR3 is CASSFSEAFF. The CDR3 DNA follows: TGTGCCAGCAGTTTCTCTGAAGCTTTCTTT.

There are many counts of this clonotype. The chain has TRBV6-1 and TRBJ1-1, with TRBD1 matching over 9 bases. CDR1 and CDR2 (germline): MNHNS, SASEGT. Trimming cost V 5 bases and J 4 bases; bases outside gene matches: 8. CDR3 length equals 15 residues. CDR3 residues: CASSTLQGATTEAFF. The DNA of the CDR3 is TGTGCCAGCAGTACCTTACAGGGGGCTACCACTGAAGCTTTCTTT.

This clonotype showed up just a few times. This chain uses TRBV12-3 or TRBV12-4 with TRBJ1-1; 11 positions agree with TRBD1. The V and J ends lost 5 bases and 9 bases, in that order; junction bases with no gene match: 17. CDR3 length equals 17 residues. Here the CDR3 DNA reads TGTGCCAGCAGTCCCAGGGACAGGGGGGACCGAACTATTCAAGCTTTCTTT. Protein: CASSPRDRGDRTIQAFF.

This clonotype was picked up one time. The J gene is TRBJ1-1, the V gene TRBV6-5; no clear D. The CDR3 has 15 residues. Germline V gene data show CDR1 as MNHEY and CDR2 as SVGAGI. With 4 bases removed from V and 7 bases from J, the gap between germline ends came to 19 bases. CDR3 sequence (DNA): TGTGCCAGCAGTTTCGACCCCGGACTCGGGGATGAAGCTTTCTTT. Encoded protein: CASSFDPGLGDEAFF.

This clonotype has a count of ten or more. This chain joins TRBV30 and TRBJ1-1, with D possibly being TRBD1 (5 bases). Germline V lookup: CDR1 GTSNPN, CDR2 SVGIG (reference sequence). The CDR3 contains 13 residues. V lost 5 bases to trimming and J lost 0 bases, with 10 bases between them. CDR3 sequence (DNA): TGTGCCTGGGCCTCGACAGTGAACACTGAAGCTTTCTTT. It codes for CAWASTVNTEAFF.

The chain recombines TRBV12-3 or TRBV12-4 with TRBJ1-4; D is unresolved. This CDR3 spans 12 amino acids. Trimming shortened V by 6 bases and J by 8 bases, and 10 bases separated the two germline ends. CDR3 nucleotide sequence: TGTGCCAGCAGGCCTGAGGAAGAAAAACTGTTTTTT. Protein sequence: CASRPEEEKLFF.

This clonotype was seen many times. Relative to the germline gene, one junction end is altered; a read error may explain this. V gene TRBV12-3 or TRBV12-4 combines with J gene TRBJ2-7; TRBD1 matches at 7 bases. This CDR3 spans 12 amino acids. In nucleotides, the CDR3 is TGTGCCAGCACCCTGAGGGACAGAGGACGGCACTTC. It is translated as CASTLRDRGRHF.

As DNA, the CDR3 is TGTGCCAGCAGTACAGAGATCCAAGAGACCCAGTACTTC. Its protein product is CASSTEIQETQYF. The genes are TRBV12-3 or TRBV12-4 and TRBJ2-5; no clear D gene. V dropped 5 bases and J dropped 1 base, with 8 bases sitting between them. The CDR3 is 13 amino acids.

This clonotype was recorded a few times. The chain is built from TRBV11-1 and TRBJ2-5; tentatively, D is TRBD1 (6 bases). The CDR3 has 15 amino acids. CDR1 is SGHAT and CDR2 is FQDESV in the germline V gene (reference sequence). Between the trimmed V and J ends, which lost 2 bases and 4 bases, there was a span of 14 bases. The CDR3 loop is CASSLLWGPGETQYF. In nucleotides, the CDR3 is TGTGCCAGCAGCTTACTGTGGGGGCCGGGAGAGACCCAGTACTTC. The variable domain in full, with the rest retrieved from reference TRBV11-1 and TRBJ2-5, is EAEVAQSPRYKITEKSQAVAFWCDPISGHATLYWYRQILGQGPELLVQFQDESVVDDSQLPKDRFSAERLKGVDSTLKIQPAELGDSAMYLCASSLLWGPGETQYFGPGTRLLVL.

This clonotype was detected only a few times. The chain carries TRBV20-1 and TRBJ1-5; D is unresolved. The CDR3 totals 15 residues. Trimming left V 6 bases short and J 7 bases short, with 22 bases between. Germline loops: CDR1 DFQATT, CDR2 SNEGSKA (reference sequence). DNA for the CDR3: TGCAGTGCCCCAATCCGGGCCTCGGGTGGGCAGCCCCAGCATTTT. Protein: CSAPIRASGGQPQHF.

Ten or more counts support this clonotype. The chain joins TRBV9 to TRBJ1-1; D remains ambiguous. Germline V lookup: CDR1 SGDLS, CDR2 YYNGEE. Trimming stripped 0 bases from V and 5 bases from J, with 8 bases between. The CDR3 covers 13 residues. The CDR3 nucleotides are TGTGCCAGCAGCGTAGGAAGAACTACTGAAGCTTTCTTT. As protein: CASSVGRTTEAFF. The variable domain in full, with the rest retrieved from reference TRBV9 and TRBJ1-1, is DSGVTQTPKHLITATGQRVTLRCSPRSGDLSVYWYQQSLDQGLQFLIQYYNGEERAKGNILERFSAQQFPDLHSELNLSSLELGDSALYFCASSVGRTTEAFFGQGTRLTVV.

The rearrangement links TRBV12-3 or TRBV12-4 to TRBJ1-1, with unresolved D. V was clipped by 2 bases and J by 8 bases, with 6 bases between them. The CDR3 length is 11 residues. The CDR3 region is CASSLFSEAFF. CDR3 sequence (DNA): TGTGCCAGCAGTTTATTTTCCGAAGCTTTCTTT.

This clonotype was counted at least ten times. The chain carries TRBV4-1 and TRBJ1-2; D ambiguous. The germline V gene encodes CDR1 MGHRA and CDR2 YSYEKL. V gave up 0 bases and J gave up 0 bases, with 11 bases separating them. The CDR3 has 16 amino acids. The CDR3 DNA is TGCGCCAGCAGCCAAGATCTTCGTGCTTCTAACTATGGCTACACCTTC. Its translation is CASSQDLRASNYGYTF.

This clonotype was recorded only once. The chain couples TRBV28 to TRBJ1-2; 9 nucleotides align to TRBD1. Unmatched junction bases numbered 8, after V lost 4 bases and J lost 5 bases. This CDR3 has 15 residues. Germline CDR1 and CDR2: MDHEN and SYDVKM. CDR3 nucleotides: TGTGCCAGCAGTTACAGGGGGCGGTCTGAATATGGCTACACCTTC. Protein sequence: CASSYRGRSEYGYTF.

This clonotype was recorded at least ten times. A read error is possible here, since a much larger clone lies one base away. V is TRBV6-1 and J is TRBJ1-2, with 7 bases identical to TRBD1. The CDR3 is 14 amino acids. Germline CDR1 is MNHNS and CDR2 is SASEGT. The V segment lost 6 bases and the J segment 2 bases; nucleotides outside the gene matches: 6. CDR3 sequence: CASRGTASNYGYTF. The CDR3 DNA reads as TGTGCCAGCAGAGGGACAGCTTCCAACTATGGCTACACCTTC.

The J gene is TRBJ1-1, the V gene TRBV27, with 9 bases lining up with TRBD1. From germline, CDR1 is MNHEY and CDR2 SMNVEV (reference sequence). CDR3 length: 16 residues. Unmatched junction bases numbered 9, after V lost 6 bases and J lost 1 base. The DNA of the CDR3 is TGTGCCAGCAGGGGACAGGGTTATTCTGGGAACACTGAAGCTTTCTTT. This sequence encodes CASRGQGYSGNTEAFF.

The V and J genes are TRBV9 and TRBJ1-2, with D possibly matching TRBD1 (5 bases). Trimming took off 1 base at V and 3 bases at J, with 13 bases between the two ends. The CDR3 spans 15 residues. CDR1 is SGDLS, CDR2 YYNGEE, per germline. The CDR3 spells CASSVTVRGDYGYTF. The CDR3 nucleotides are TGTGCCAGCAGCGTAACAGTCAGAGGGGACTATGGCTACACCTTC.

In its sample, this clonotype was seen many times. The chain couples TRBV6-2 or TRBV6-3 to TRBJ2-7; possible D gene TRBD1, 6 bases. V gave up 6 bases and J gave up 3 bases, with 12 bases separating them. The CDR3 is 13 amino acids. Germline values: CDR1 MNHEY, CDR2 SVGEGT. The CDR3 reads CASRNTGNYEQYF. CDR3 nucleotides: TGTGCCAGCAGGAACACAGGGAACTACGAGCAGTACTTC.

The chain joins TRBV7-2 to TRBJ2-7; no reliable D call. CDR3 size: 12 residues. Per germline, CDR1 SGHTA and CDR2 FQGNSA. V was cut by 7 bases and J by 6 bases, with 13 bases left in between. DNA for the CDR3: TGTGCCAGCACCACTTATTGGGGCGAGCAGTACTTC. Encoded protein: CASTTYWGEQYF.

In this sample, this clonotype turned up many times. The chain links TRBV2 to TRBJ1-1; perhaps TRBD1 as D (5 bases). Trimming cost V 6 bases and J 4 bases, with 18 bases left between them. Germline CDR1 and CDR2: SNHLY and FYNNEI. CDR3 size: 15 residues. CDR3 protein: CASSGVTTDSTEAFF. The CDR3 DNA reads TGTGCCAGCAGCGGAGTGACGACAGACAGCACTGAAGCTTTCTTT.

This clonotype was found many times. The J gene is TRBJ2-7, the V gene TRBV28; 11 nucleotides match TRBD1. The CDR3 has 20 amino acids. V lost 4 bases, J lost 1 base, and 18 bases stayed unmatched. Germline loops: CDR1 MDHEN, CDR2 SYDVKM. The CDR3 DNA follows: TGTGCCAGCAGTTCACCAACCCTGGGGGGGACAGGGGGAAGGTCCTACGAGCAGTACTTC. Translation gives CASSSPTLGGTGGRSYEQYF.

This clonotype was picked up many times. This sequence joins TRBV28 and TRBJ2-7; D perhaps matches TRBD1 (5 bases). The V gene's germline CDR1 is MDHEN and CDR2 SYDVKM. The CDR3 contains 14 residues. Deletions cut 5 bases from V and 3 bases from J, with 14 bases between. CDR3 residues: CASSLVAGFYEQYF. DNA for the CDR3: TGTGCCAGCAGTCTAGTGGCAGGGTTCTACGAGCAGTACTTC. The variable domain in full, with the rest retrieved from reference TRBV28 and TRBJ2-7, is DVKVTQSSRYLVKRTGEKVFLECVQDMDHENMFWYRQDPGLGLRLIYFSYDVKMKEKGDIPEGYSVSREKKERFSLILESASTNQTSMYLCASSLVAGFYEQYFGPGTRLTVT.